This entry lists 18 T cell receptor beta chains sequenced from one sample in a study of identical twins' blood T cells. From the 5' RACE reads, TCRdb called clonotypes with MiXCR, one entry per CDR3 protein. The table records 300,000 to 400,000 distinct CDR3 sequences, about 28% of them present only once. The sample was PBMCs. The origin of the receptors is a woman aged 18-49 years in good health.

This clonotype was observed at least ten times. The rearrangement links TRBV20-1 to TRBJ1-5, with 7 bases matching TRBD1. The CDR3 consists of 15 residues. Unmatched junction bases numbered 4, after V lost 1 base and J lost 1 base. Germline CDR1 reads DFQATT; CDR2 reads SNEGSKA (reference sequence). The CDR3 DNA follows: TGCAGTGCTAGAGGAATGACAGGGAGCAATCAGCCCCAGCATTTT. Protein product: CSARGMTGSNQPQHF.

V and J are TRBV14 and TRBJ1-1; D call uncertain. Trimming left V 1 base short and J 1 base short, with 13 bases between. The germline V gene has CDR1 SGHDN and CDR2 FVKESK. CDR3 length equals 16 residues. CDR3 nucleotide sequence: TGTGCCAGCAGCCAAGGGGGAGGATTTCGGAACACTGAAGCTTTCTTT. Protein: CASSQGGGFRNTEAFF.

The CDR3 is CSVVVVVNTEAFF. The CDR3 DNA is TGCAGCGTTGTGGTCGTGGTGAACACTGAAGCTTTCTTT. The chain combines TRBV29-1 with TRBJ1-1, with D unclear. Between the trimmed V and J ends, which lost 4 bases and 0 bases, there was a span of 9 bases. Germline values: CDR1 SQVTM, CDR2 ANQGSEA. CDR3 length: 13 residues.

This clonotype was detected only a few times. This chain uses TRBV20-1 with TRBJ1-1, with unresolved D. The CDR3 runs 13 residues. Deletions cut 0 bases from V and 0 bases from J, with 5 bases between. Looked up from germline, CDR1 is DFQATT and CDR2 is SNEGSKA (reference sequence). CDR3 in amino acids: CSARDTVNTEAFF. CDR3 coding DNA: TGCAGTGCTAGAGACACAGTGAACACTGAAGCTTTCTTT.

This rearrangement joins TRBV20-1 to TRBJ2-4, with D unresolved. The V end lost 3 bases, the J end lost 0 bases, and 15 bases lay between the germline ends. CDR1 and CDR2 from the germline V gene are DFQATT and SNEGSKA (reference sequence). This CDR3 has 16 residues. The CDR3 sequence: CSASKPLGLAKNIQYF. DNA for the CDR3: TGCAGTGCTAGTAAACCCCTGGGCCTAGCCAAAAACATTCAGTACTTC.

CDR3: CSAQDYEQYF. For the CDR3, the DNA is TGCAGTGCCCAGGACTACGAGCAGTACTTC. This chain connects TRBV20-1 to TRBJ2-7, with unresolved D. Trimming left V 6 bases short and J 3 bases short, with 6 bases between. Germline assignment: CDR1 DFQATT and CDR2 SNEGSKA (reference sequence). CDR3 length: 10 residues.

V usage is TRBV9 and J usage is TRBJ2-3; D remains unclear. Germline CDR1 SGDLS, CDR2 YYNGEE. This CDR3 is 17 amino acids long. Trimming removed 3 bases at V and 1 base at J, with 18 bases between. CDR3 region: CASSGLLGLTRTDTQYF. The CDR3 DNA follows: TGTGCCAGCAGCGGCCTCCTCGGGCTCACCCGCACAGATACGCAGTATTTT. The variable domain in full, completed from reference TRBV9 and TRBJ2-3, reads DSGVTQTPKHLITATGQRVTLRCSPRSGDLSVYWYQQSLDQGLQFLIQYYNGEERAKGNILERFSAQQFPDLHSELNLSSLELGDSALYFCASSGLLGLTRTDTQYFGPGTRLTVL.

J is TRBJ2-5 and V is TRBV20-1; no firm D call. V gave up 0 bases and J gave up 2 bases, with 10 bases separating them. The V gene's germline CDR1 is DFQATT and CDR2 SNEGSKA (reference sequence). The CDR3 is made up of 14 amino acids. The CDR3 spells CSARDRETQETQYF. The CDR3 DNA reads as TGCAGTGCTAGAGATAGAGAGACGCAAGAGACCCAGTACTTC.

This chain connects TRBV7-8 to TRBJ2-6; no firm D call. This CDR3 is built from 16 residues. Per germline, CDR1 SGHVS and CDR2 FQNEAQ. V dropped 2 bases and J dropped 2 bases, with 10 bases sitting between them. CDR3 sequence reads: CASSLRVFAGANVLTF. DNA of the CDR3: TGTGCCAGCAGCTTAAGGGTTTTCGCTGGGGCCAACGTCCTGACTTTC.

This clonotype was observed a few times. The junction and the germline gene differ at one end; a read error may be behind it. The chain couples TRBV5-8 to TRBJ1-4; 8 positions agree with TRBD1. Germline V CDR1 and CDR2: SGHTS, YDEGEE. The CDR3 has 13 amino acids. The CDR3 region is CASSSDVRDRSLF. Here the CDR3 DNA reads TGTGCCAGCAGCTCGGATGTCCGGGACAGGTCCTTGTTT.

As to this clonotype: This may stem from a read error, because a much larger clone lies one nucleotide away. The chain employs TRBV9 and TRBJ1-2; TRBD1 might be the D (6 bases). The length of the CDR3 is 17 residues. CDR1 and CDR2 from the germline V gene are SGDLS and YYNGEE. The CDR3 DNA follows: TGTGGCAGCAGCGTAGTCCCAGGGGCCGACTCTAACTATGGCTACACCTTC. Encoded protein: CGSSVVPGADSNYGYTF.

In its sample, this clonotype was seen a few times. The CDR3, as DNA: TGTGCCAGCAGTTTGACCCTAGCGTTGGATGAGCAGTTCTTC. Its protein product is CASSLTLALDEQFF. The gene calls are TRBV6-2 or TRBV6-3 and TRBJ2-1; D may be TRBD2 (6 bases). CDR3 size: 14 residues. V was pared by 4 bases and J by 8 bases, with 15 bases between. Per germline, CDR1 MNHEY and CDR2 SVGEGT.

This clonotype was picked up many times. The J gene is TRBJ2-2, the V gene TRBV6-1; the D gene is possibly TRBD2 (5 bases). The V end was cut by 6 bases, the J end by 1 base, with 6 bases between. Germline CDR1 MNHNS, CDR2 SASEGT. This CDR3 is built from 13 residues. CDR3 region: CASSEGNTGELFF. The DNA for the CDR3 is TGTGCCAGCAGCGAGGGGAACACCGGGGAGCTGTTTTTT.

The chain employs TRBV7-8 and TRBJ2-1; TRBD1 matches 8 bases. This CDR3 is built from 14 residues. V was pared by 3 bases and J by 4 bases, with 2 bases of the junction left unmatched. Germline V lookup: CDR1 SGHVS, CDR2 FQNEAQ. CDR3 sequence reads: CASSLQGAYNEQFF. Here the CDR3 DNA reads TGTGCCAGCAGCTTGCAGGGGGCTTACAATGAGCAGTTCTTC.

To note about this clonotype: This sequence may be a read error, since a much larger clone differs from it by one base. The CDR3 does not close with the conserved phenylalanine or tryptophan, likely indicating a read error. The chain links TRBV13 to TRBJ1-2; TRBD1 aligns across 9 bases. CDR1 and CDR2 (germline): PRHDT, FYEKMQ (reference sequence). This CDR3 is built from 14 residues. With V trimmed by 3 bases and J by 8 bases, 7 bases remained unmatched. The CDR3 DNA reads TGTGCCAGCAGCTTTAGGACAGGGGTTCTGGGCTACACCCTC. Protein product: CASSFRTGVLGYTL.

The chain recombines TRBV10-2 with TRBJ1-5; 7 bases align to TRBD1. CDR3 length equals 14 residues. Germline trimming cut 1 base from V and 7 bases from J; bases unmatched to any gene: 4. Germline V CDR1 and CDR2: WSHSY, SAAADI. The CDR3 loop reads CASSEFEGAQPQHF. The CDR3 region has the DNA TGCGCCAGCAGTGAGTTCGAGGGGGCACAGCCCCAGCATTTT.

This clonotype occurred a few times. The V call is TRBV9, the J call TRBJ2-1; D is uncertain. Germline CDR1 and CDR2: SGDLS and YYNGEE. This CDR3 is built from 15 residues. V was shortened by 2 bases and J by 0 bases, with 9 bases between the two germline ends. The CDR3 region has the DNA TGTGCCAGCAGCGTGAAGGTAAGCTCCTACAATGAGCAGTTCTTC. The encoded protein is CASSVKVSSYNEQFF.

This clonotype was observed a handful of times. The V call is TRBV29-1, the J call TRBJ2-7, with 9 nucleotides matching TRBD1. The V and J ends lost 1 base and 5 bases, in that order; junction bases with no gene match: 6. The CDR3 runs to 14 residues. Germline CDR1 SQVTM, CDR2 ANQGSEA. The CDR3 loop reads CSVEGDRGANEQYF. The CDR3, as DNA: TGCAGCGTTGAAGGTGACAGGGGGGCGAACGAGCAGTACTTC.